These 27 T cell receptor beta chains came from one sample sequenced in a study of siplizumab effects on memory and regulatory T cells. Sequencing used immunoSEQ multiplex PCR; TCRdb keeps in-frame clones, though not all of them. The sample lists 90,000 to 110,000 clones, around 92% seen once, with approximately 0.75% in the top ten. Sequenced: Tregs sorted from blood. Source of these receptors: a human donor in good health.

V gene TRBV28 combines with J gene TRBJ1-3, with TRBD1 matching 7 bases. The CDR3 has 16 residues. Germline CDR1 is MDHEN and CDR2 is SYDVKM. V lost 2 bases and J lost 2; bases outside the gene matches: 6. CDR3 sequence: CASSLEATGTGNTIYF. CDR3 in DNA: TGTGCCAGCAGTTTAGAGGCGACAGGGACTGGAAACACCATATATTTT.

This clone was detected a few times. The chain carries TRBV10-1 and TRBJ1-3, with a weak D call TRBD1 (5 bases). V lost 3 bases and J 0 bases, leaving 6 bases between the germline ends. This CDR3 comprises 14 residues. Germline V gene sequence: CDR1 WNHNN, CDR2 SYGVQD (reference sequence). This chain's CDR3 is CASSDGGSGNTIYF. In nucleotides, the CDR3 is TGCGCCAGCAGTGACGGGGGCTCTGGAAACACCATATATTTT.

Comment on this clone: Its ends do not fully match the called genes, so a read error is possible. CDR3 nucleotide sequence: TGCAGTGCTAGAAGTGACAGTTTCTCCTTC. It codes for CSARSDSFSF. This rearrangement joins TRBV20-1 to TRBJ1-2; D possibly corresponds to TRBD1 (5 bases). CDR1 is DFQATT and CDR2 is SNEGSKA in the germline V gene (reference sequence). The CDR3 length is 10 residues.

This sequence joins TRBV5-4 and TRBJ2-7; no reliable D call. This CDR3 region has 12 residues. Trimming shortened V by 1 base and J by 4 bases, and 6 bases separated the two germline ends. Per the germline V gene, CDR1 is SGHNT and CDR2 is YYREEE (reference sequence). CDR3 residues: CASSLLGYEQYF. The CDR3 DNA reads TGTGCCAGCAGCTTGCTAGGGTACGAGCAGTACTTC.

The chain has TRBV5-6 and TRBJ2-6; the match to TRBD1 covers 7 bases. V gave up 6 bases and J gave up 3 bases; unmatched junction bases: 15. The length of the CDR3 is 18 residues. Per germline, CDR1 SGHDT and CDR2 YYEEEE. This CDR3 is CASILDRLQGRGANVLTF. CDR3 DNA sequence: TGTGCCAGCATCCTTGACAGATTACAGGGGCGTGGGGCCAACGTCCTGACTTTC.

This clone showed up just once. The chain combines TRBV19 with TRBJ2-3; D is possibly TRBD1 (6 bases). Trimming shortened V by 2 bases and J by 9 bases, and 15 bases separated the two germline ends. Germline CDR1 is LNHDA and CDR2 is SQIVND (reference sequence). CDR3 length: 14 amino acids. CDR3 sequence: CASSITGTPATQYF. CDR3 sequence (DNA): TGTGCCAGTAGTATAACAGGGACGCCGGCGACGCAGTATTTT.

This clone was detected once. The chain employs TRBV11-3 and TRBJ1-2, with D unclear. The V and J ends lost 3 bases and 1 base respectively, with 21 bases between them. The CDR3 length is 18 residues. From germline, CDR1 is SGHNT and CDR2 YENEEA. In DNA form, the CDR3 reads TGTGCCAGCAGCTTCCGGCCAACACAAGTACCCTTTAACTATGGCTACACCTTC. Its protein is CASSFRPTQVPFNYGYTF.

The CDR3 sequence: CASSLAGEGNEKLFF. The CDR3 region has the DNA TGTGCCAGCAGCTTAGCAGGGGAGGGCAATGAAAAACTGTTTTTT. V is TRBV7-9 and J is TRBJ1-4; D may be TRBD1 (5 bases). This CDR3 has 15 amino acids. From germline, CDR1 is SEHNR and CDR2 FQNEAQ (reference sequence). Trimming left V 0 bases short and J 5 bases short, with 10 bases between.

The genes are TRBV21-1 and TRBJ2-1; TRBD1, as called in the table, went unchecked against the DNA. TRBV21-1 is reported as a pseudogene. The CDR3 runs to 15 residues. The CDR3 sequence: CASLVLRDSYNEQFF. The CDR3 DNA sequence: TGTGCCAGCCTTGTACTCCGGGACAGCTACAATGAGCAGTTCTTC.

The chain recombines TRBV30 with TRBJ2-5, with D unclear. Germline V gene data show CDR1 as GTSNPN and CDR2 as SVGIG (reference sequence). The CDR3 sequence is 14 residues long. Trimming removed 4 bases from V and 0 bases from J, with 12 bases in between. CDR3 protein: CAWNKGLNQETQYF. The CDR3 bases are TGTGCCTGGAATAAGGGCCTAAACCAAGAGACCCAGTACTTC.

The chain links TRBV7-2 to TRBJ2-3; 10 bases are shared with TRBD2. The ends lost 1 base at V and 5 bases at J; junction bases unmatched: 9. CDR3 size: 17 residues. The germline V gene encodes CDR1 SGHTA and CDR2 FQGNSA. CDR3 sequence (DNA): TGTGCCAGCAGCTTAGGTCGGGCTAGCGGGGGAAAAGATACGCAGTATTTT. It yields the protein CASSLGRASGGKDTQYF.

The rearrangement uses TRBV6-4 and TRBJ2-2, with TRBD2 matching over 8 bases. Unmatched junction bases numbered 2, after V lost 5 bases and J lost 0 bases. The CDR3 is made up of 15 amino acids. Germline V gives CDR1 MRHNA, CDR2 SNTAGT. CDR3 in amino acids: CASSRGGTNTGELFF. The CDR3, as DNA: TGTGCCAGCAGTCGGGGGGGAACGAACACCGGGGAGCTGTTTTTT.

The chain links TRBV19 to TRBJ1-4; 9 nucleotides agree with TRBD1. The J segment lost 3 bases and the V segment lost 3 bases, leaving 2 bases of the junction unmatched. The germline gives CDR1 LNHDA, CDR2 SQIVND (reference sequence). CDR3 size: 15 residues. The CDR3 sequence: CASSMGQGPNEKLFF. CDR3 in DNA: TGTGCCAGTAGTATGGGACAGGGTCCTAATGAAAAACTGTTTTTT.

The chain employs TRBV9 and TRBJ2-5; 8 bases are shared with TRBD1. The J call may be incorrect, as the DNA end agrees better with TRBJ2-7. Looked up from germline, CDR1 is SGDLS and CDR2 is YYNGEE. This CDR3 has 15 amino acids. This CDR3 reads CASSVGGQGSYEQYF. CDR3 DNA: TGTGCCAGCAGCGTAGGCGGACAGGGCTCCTACGAGCAGTACTTC.

The chain recombines TRBV5-1 with TRBJ2-3; D might be TRBD1 or TRBD2, each matching 5 bases. V was cut by 2 bases and J by 0 bases, with 25 bases left in between. From germline, CDR1 is SGHRS and CDR2 YFSETQ. The length of the CDR3 is 20 residues. CDR3 sequence: CASSLFQPGPSTSSTDTQYF. For the CDR3, the DNA is TGCGCCAGCAGCTTATTTCAACCGGGACCCTCGACCAGTAGCACAGATACGCAGTATTTT.

This sequence joins TRBV4-1 and TRBJ1-6; a weak D match, TRBD1 (5 bases). Trimming took 5 bases from V and 9 from J, leaving 11 bases between them. CDR1 is MGHRA and CDR2 is YSYEKL in the germline V gene. The CDR3 has 13 residues. The CDR3 sequence is CASSRVGASPLHF. CDR3 nucleotides: TGCGCCAGCAGCAGGGTCGGGGCTTCACCCCTCCACTTT.

V usage is TRBV9 and J usage is TRBJ1-2, with a possible D match to TRBD1 (5 bases). CDR1 and CDR2 from the germline V gene are SGDLS and YYNGEE. The CDR3 extends over 12 amino acids. With 5 bases removed from V and 4 bases from J, the gap between germline ends came to 9 bases. The CDR3 protein is CASRGEFYGYTF. For the CDR3, the DNA is TGTGCCAGCAGAGGGGAGTTCTATGGCTACACCTTC.

This chain joins TRBV9 and TRBJ2-7; 7 bases match TRBD2. V lost 0 bases to trimming and J lost 3 bases; unmatched junction nucleotides: 3. Per the germline V gene, CDR1 is SGDLS and CDR2 is YYNGEE. The CDR3 loop spans 14 amino acids. As DNA, the CDR3 is TGTGCCAGCAGCGTAGGGGACTATAACTACGAGCAGTACTTC. It specifies CASSVGDYNYEQYF.

The CDR3 protein is CASSDWDSSTDTQYF. CDR3 in DNA: TGTGCCAGCAGTGACTGGGACAGCTCCACAGATACGCAGTATTTT. The rearrangement uses TRBV6-4 and TRBJ2-3, with 7 bases aligning to TRBD1. Unmatched junction bases numbered 3, after V lost 1 base and J lost 2 bases. CDR1 MRHNA and CDR2 SNTAGT come from the germline V gene. The CDR3 is 15 amino acids.

The genes are TRBV5-1 and TRBJ2-7, with a possible D match to TRBD1 (5 bases). The V and J ends lost 2 bases and 6 bases respectively, with 18 bases between them. Germline CDR1 is SGHRS and CDR2 is YFSETQ. The CDR3 covers 15 residues. The CDR3, as DNA: TGCGCCAGCAGCTTCGCGACAGATACTTATGGCGAGCAGTACTTC. Translation: CASSFATDTYGEQYF.

The CDR3 DNA is TGTGCCAGCAGTAGGACGTTGAGAGAGACCCAGTACTTC. Protein: CASSRTLRETQYF. J is TRBJ2-5 and V is TRBV7-9, with D unresolved. CDR3 size: 13 residues. The germline CDR1 and CDR2 sequences are SEHNR and FQNEAQ (reference sequence). Trimming removed 6 bases from V and 4 bases from J, with 12 bases in between.

The V call is TRBV29-1, the J call TRBJ2-7; 8 bases map to TRBD1. Germline V gene sequence: CDR1 SQVTM, CDR2 ANQGSEA. The J segment lost 4 bases and the V segment lost 6 bases, leaving 5 bases of the junction unmatched. The CDR3 length is 12 residues. CDR3 amino acids: CSVAGGAYEQYF. The CDR3 nucleotides read TGCAGCGTGGCAGGGGGCGCTTACGAGCAGTACTTC.

The chain joins TRBV11-2 to TRBJ2-2, with TRBD1 matching over 7 bases. There are 15 residues in the CDR3. In germline, CDR1 is SGHAT, CDR2 FQNNGV. The junction had 4 bases not matched to a gene; V was cut back by 6 bases and J by 0 bases. The CDR3 sequence is CASSVDRTNTGELFF. The CDR3 bases are TGTGCCAGCAGTGTGGACAGGACGAACACCGGGGAGCTGTTTTTT.

The V and J genes are TRBV2 and TRBJ1-3; D is unclear. The CDR3 is 14 residues long. Looked up from germline, CDR1 is SNHLY and CDR2 is FYNNEI. V was cut by 4 bases and J by 3 bases, with 10 bases left in between. DNA for the CDR3: TGTGCCAGCAGTGGAAGGAGGGATGGAAACACCATATATTTT. It yields the protein CASSGRRDGNTIYF.

The V call is TRBV10-3, the J call TRBJ1-1, with D unresolved. The CDR3 is 11 amino acids. V was pared by 3 bases and J by 7 bases, with 6 bases between. The germline gives CDR1 ENHRY, CDR2 SYGVKD. The CDR3 DNA sequence: TGTGCCATCAGTGACCGCCTTGAAGCTTTCTTT. Protein sequence: CAISDRLEAFF.

The chain is built from TRBV6-5 and TRBJ2-7, with 10 positions matching TRBD2. Germline values: CDR1 MNHEY, CDR2 SVGAGI. With 0 bases clipped from V and 5 bases from J, the junction kept 4 bases outside the gene matches. CDR3 length: 15 residues. The CDR3 loop is CASSYSRLAGNEQYF. In DNA, the CDR3 is TGTGCCAGCAGTTACTCGAGACTAGCGGGCAACGAGCAGTACTTC.

The chain combines TRBV7-9 with TRBJ1-6; D might be TRBD1 (6 bases). The germline gives CDR1 SEHNR, CDR2 FQNEAQ (reference sequence). The CDR3 loop spans 15 amino acids. Trimming stripped 10 bases from V and 5 bases from J, with 18 bases between. Here the CDR3 DNA reads TGTGCCACCCGAAGGCAGGGGACCGATAATTCACCCCTCCACTTT. Amino acids: CATRRQGTDNSPLHF.